The 27 T cell receptor beta chains given below trace back to one sample, sequenced in a study of blood T cell repertoires in COVID-19. Assay: immunoSEQ multiplex PCR; the TCRdb copy retains only in-frame clones and omits some. The sample shows about 380,000 clones, approximately 77% of them seen only once. Material: peripheral blood. The receptors here all came from a human donor with acute or convalescent COVID-19. The donor label of this sample is uncertain.

This chain joins TRBV14 and TRBJ1-2; 10 bases agree with TRBD1. V trimming: 5 bases; J trimming: 4 bases; junction bases outside the gene matches: 7. Germline V gives CDR1 SGHDN, CDR2 FVKESK. The CDR3 extends over 15 amino acids. The CDR3 loop reads CASSIRTGGVYGYTF. The CDR3 nucleotides are TGTGCCAGCAGCATCCGGACAGGGGGTGTCTATGGCTACACCTTC.

A few counts support this clone. This rearrangement joins TRBV7-2 to TRBJ1-1; 7 nucleotides agree with TRBD1. The CDR3 spans 13 residues. With V trimmed by 8 bases and J by 0 bases, 3 bases remained unmatched. Germline loops: CDR1 SGHTA, CDR2 FQGNSA. This CDR3 is CASHRGMNTEAFF. The CDR3 DNA reads TGTGCCAGCCACAGGGGAATGAACACTGAAGCTTTCTTT.

The J gene is TRBJ2-7, the V gene TRBV4-1, with a tentative D call TRBD1 (6 bases). Germline V gene lookup returns CDR1 MGHRA and CDR2 YSYEKL. Deletions cut 0 bases from V and 3 bases from J, with 12 bases between. The CDR3 has 15 amino acids. The CDR3 nucleotides read TGCGCCAGCAGCCAAGATCTAACAGGGAGCTACGAGCAGTACTTC. Its protein product is CASSQDLTGSYEQYF.

The chain joins TRBV2 to TRBJ2-2, with 9 bases that match TRBD1. This CDR3 has 15 amino acids. V lost 6 bases to trimming and J lost 0 bases; unmatched junction nucleotides: 2. The germline V gene encodes CDR1 SNHLY and CDR2 FYNNEI. CDR3 sequence: CASRRDRANTGELFF. The CDR3 nucleotides read TGTGCCAGCAGACGGGACAGGGCGAACACCGGGGAGCTGTTTTTT.

The rearrangement uses TRBV30 and TRBJ2-5; 8 bases agree with TRBD2. CDR1 GTSNPN and CDR2 SVGIG come from the germline V gene (reference sequence). The length of the CDR3 is 14 residues. The V segment lost 0 bases and the J segment 5 bases; nucleotides outside the gene matches: 5. CDR3 sequence (DNA): TGTGCCTGGAGTGTGCGCGGGGGGATGGAGACCCAGTACTTC. Translation gives CAWSVRGGMETQYF.

V and J are TRBV19 and TRBJ2-1; tentative D call: TRBD2 (6 bases). CDR3 size: 15 residues. Trimming pared 5 bases from V and 9 bases from J, leaving 20 bases between. Per germline, CDR1 LNHDA and CDR2 SQIVND (reference sequence). CDR3 protein: CASSLRERYSFEQFF. The CDR3 coding sequence is TGTGCCAGTAGTCTCCGGGAGAGGTACTCGTTTGAGCAGTTCTTC.

This rearrangement joins TRBV7-9 to TRBJ2-1; 10 positions match TRBD1. The CDR3 totals 17 residues. The trim removed 5 bases at V and 3 bases at J, leaving 10 bases unmatched. Germline V gene data show CDR1 as SEHNR and CDR2 as FQNEAQ (reference sequence). CDR3 sequence (DNA): TGTGCCAGCAGCAAGCGGTGGGGGACAGGGGACTACAATGAGCAGTTCTTC. Translation gives CASSKRWGTGDYNEQFF.

The rearrangement joins TRBV10-1 to TRBJ2-5; 11 bases agree with TRBD1. V gave up 5 bases and J gave up 4 bases; unmatched junction bases: 3. Germline CDR1 reads WNHNN; CDR2 reads SYGVQD (reference sequence). This CDR3 comprises 14 residues. The CDR3 loop reads CASSRDRGGETQYF. CDR3 sequence (DNA): TGCGCCAGCAGTCGGGACAGGGGGGGAGAGACCCAGTACTTC.

The sample holds one count of this clone. V gene TRBV6-5 combines with J gene TRBJ1-2; D perhaps matches TRBD1 (5 bases). The CDR3 loop spans 14 amino acids. Germline lookup yields CDR1 MNHEY and CDR2 SVGAGI. Deletions cut 5 bases from V and 1 base from J, with 11 bases between. The CDR3: CASSPYRSNYGYTF. CDR3 DNA: TGTGCCAGCAGTCCCTACAGGAGTAACTATGGCTACACCTTC.

The chain combines TRBV6-5 with TRBJ1-1; TRBD1 aligns across 8 bases. Trimming cost V 0 bases and J 7 bases; bases outside gene matches: 10. Germline V gene lookup returns CDR1 MNHEY and CDR2 SVGAGI. The CDR3 runs to 16 residues. The CDR3 sequence is CASSYSPGQGTSEAFF. In DNA form, the CDR3 reads TGTGCCAGCAGTTACTCTCCCGGACAGGGTACCAGTGAAGCTTTCTTT.

The chain combines TRBV4-1 with TRBJ1-3; TRBD1 agrees at 8 bases. The germline V gene has CDR1 MGHRA and CDR2 YSYEKL. The junction had 8 bases not matched to a gene; V was cut back by 0 bases and J by 4 bases. This CDR3 region has 17 residues. Here the CDR3 reads CASSQDPGRTGGNTIYF. CDR3 nucleotide sequence: TGCGCCAGCAGCCAAGACCCAGGACGGACAGGGGGAAACACCATATATTTT.

V usage is TRBV20-1 and J usage is TRBJ1-1; no reliable D call. The germline gives CDR1 DFQATT, CDR2 SNEGSKA (reference sequence). V lost 2 bases and J 6 bases, leaving 7 bases between the germline ends. There are 11 residues in the CDR3. The CDR3 region has the DNA TGCAGTGCTAGACCACTTGCTGAAGCTTTCTTT. Encoded protein: CSARPLAEAFF.

This clone appeared a few times. The rearrangement uses TRBV30 and TRBJ1-6; D is ambiguous. CDR1 GTSNPN and CDR2 SVGIG come from the germline V gene (reference sequence). CDR3 size: 15 residues. With 2 bases removed from V and 4 bases from J, the gap between germline ends came to 12 bases. The CDR3 nucleotides read TGTGCCTGGAGTTTCGGGAGGGCTTATAATTCACCCCTCCACTTT. Protein sequence: CAWSFGRAYNSPLHF.

This clone was counted between two and nine times. The J gene is TRBJ2-1, the V gene TRBV18, with 7 bases identical to TRBD2. With V trimmed by 5 bases and J by 1 base, 20 bases remained unmatched. The CDR3 consists of 20 residues. Germline assignment: CDR1 KGHSH and CDR2 LQKENI. The CDR3 DNA sequence: TGTGCCAGCTCAAGTAGGGTAGGGCGGGAGCTTGATGTGTCCTACAATGAGCAGTTCTTC. It yields the protein CASSSRVGRELDVSYNEQFF.

The chain links TRBV5-1 to TRBJ2-7; 7 nucleotides line up with TRBD1. The CDR3 has 15 amino acids. Germline V lookup: CDR1 SGHRS, CDR2 YFSETQ. The V gene end was trimmed by 5 bases and the J gene end by 0 bases; junction bases not matched to a gene: 8. CDR3 nucleotide sequence: TGCGCCAGCAGGAAACCGGGACAGTACTCCTACGAGCAGTACTTC. Translating it yields CASRKPGQYSYEQYF.

V usage is TRBV10-2 and J usage is TRBJ1-1; the D gene is possibly TRBD1 (6 bases). Germline CDR1 reads WSHSY; CDR2 reads SAAADI. V was pared by 9 bases and J by 0 bases, with 11 bases between. This CDR3 has 13 residues. The CDR3 region has the DNA TGCGCCAGGAAACAGGGCCTGAACACTGAAGCTTTCTTT. It is translated as CARKQGLNTEAFF.

The rearrangement uses TRBV25-1 and TRBJ1-2; maybe TRBD1 (5 bases). Germline V gene data show CDR1 as MGHDK and CDR2 as SYGVNS. The length of the CDR3 is 13 residues. The V end lost 7 bases, the J end lost 8 bases, and 17 bases lay between the germline ends. CDR3 bases: TGTGCCAGCACCGACCGTAGGACACAAGGCTACACCTTC. Translating it yields CASTDRRTQGYTF.

This chain links TRBV30 with TRBJ1-2; D remains unclear. In germline, CDR1 is GTSNPN, CDR2 SVGIG (reference sequence). Deletions cut 1 base from V and 5 bases from J, with 11 bases between. There are 13 residues in the CDR3. The CDR3 nucleotides read TGTGCCTGGAGTGATTCCCTACGATATGGCTACACCTTC. Its translation: CAWSDSLRYGYTF. The full variable domain, in which reference TRBV30 and TRBJ1-2 provide the parts outside the CDR3, is SQTIHQWPATLVQPVGSPLSLECTVEGTSNPNLYWYRQAAGRGLQLLFYSVGIGQISSEVPQNLSASRPQDRQFILSSKKLLLSDSGFYLCAWSDSLRYGYTFGSGTRLTVV.

This clone has a single count. The chain couples TRBV10-3 to TRBJ2-1; possibly TRBD2 for D (7 bases). CDR3 length: 19 amino acids. The germline V and J ends were trimmed by 4 bases and 2 bases, with 24 bases remaining between them. CDR1 ENHRY and CDR2 SYGVKD come from the germline V gene. The CDR3 nucleotides read TGTGCCATCAGTGGGAGGGGGGGCGCTTTTGTAAATACCTACAATGAGCAGTTCTTC. Translated: CAISGRGGAFVNTYNEQFF.

The CDR3 sequence: CASSLGPGGPLRRTGELFF. In nucleotides, the CDR3 is TGTGCCAGCAGCTTGGGACCGGGGGGGCCTCTACGGAGAACCGGGGAGCTGTTTTTT. V is TRBV5-4 and J is TRBJ2-2; 8 positions agree with TRBD2. The CDR3 extends over 19 amino acids. Germline CDR1 and CDR2: SGHNT and YYREEE (reference sequence). V shed 0 bases and J 5 bases; nucleotides not matched to a gene: 15.

The table lists this clone with a count of one. V usage is TRBV7-9 and J usage is TRBJ2-2; D is unresolved. The CDR3 is 15 residues long. Per the germline V gene, CDR1 is SEHNR and CDR2 is FQNEAQ (reference sequence). V was cut by 1 base and J by 1 base, with 7 bases left in between. The CDR3 loop reads CASSLGSVNTGELFF. The CDR3 nucleotides read TGTGCCAGCAGCTTAGGCTCGGTGAACACCGGGGAGCTGTTTTTT.

V usage is TRBV28 and J usage is TRBJ2-2, with D possibly matching TRBD1 (6 bases). In germline, CDR1 is MDHEN, CDR2 SYDVKM. Trimming took 3 bases from V and 1 from J, leaving 9 bases between them. There are 15 residues in the CDR3. CDR3: CASSLDSRNTGELFF. The CDR3 DNA is TGTGCCAGCAGTTTGGACAGTCGGAACACCGGGGAGCTGTTTTTT.

J is TRBJ2-1 and V is TRBV7-8; 10 bases agree with TRBD2. CDR1 is SGHVS and CDR2 is FQNEAQ in the germline V gene. The CDR3 is 16 residues long. J gave up 7 bases and V 3 bases, and 9 bases lay outside the gene matches. The CDR3 region has the DNA TGTGCCAGCAGCTTCTCAGCGGGGGGGCCTAGGAATGAGCAGTTCTTC. Translating it yields CASSFSAGGPRNEQFF. Drawing the rest from reference TRBV7-8 and TRBJ2-1, the complete variable domain is GAGVSQSPRYKVAKRGQDVALRCDPISGHVSLFWYQQALGQGPEFLTYFQNEAQLDKSGLPSDRFFAERPEGSVSTLKIQRTQQEDSAVYLCASSFSAGGPRNEQFFGPGTRLTVL.

The V call is TRBV5-1, the J call TRBJ1-4; the D gene is possibly TRBD1 (5 bases). Trimming took 4 bases from V and 0 from J, leaving 13 bases between them. This CDR3 is built from 16 residues. Germline V gene lookup returns CDR1 SGHRS and CDR2 YFSETQ. CDR3 region: CASSAGTYATNEKLFF. In DNA form, the CDR3 reads TGCGCCAGCAGCGCCGGGACTTACGCAACTAATGAAAAACTGTTTTTT.

The rearrangement joins TRBV12-5 to TRBJ1-1, with 7 bases lining up with TRBD1. CDR3 length: 15 amino acids. V trimming: 5 bases; J trimming: 5 bases; junction bases outside the gene matches: 11. Germline values: CDR1 LGHNT, CDR2 FRNRAP. CDR3 nucleotides: TGTGCTAGTGGTCCGCGCCGGGACAGTTGGACTGAAGCTTTCTTT. Amino acids: CASGPRRDSWTEAFF.

V and J are TRBV27 and TRBJ1-2; D is uncertain. Germline V gives CDR1 MNHEY, CDR2 SMNVEV (reference sequence). The CDR3 covers 13 residues. V lost 6 bases to trimming and J lost 10 bases, with 18 bases between them. CDR3 in amino acids: CASSPGQRFSYTF. The CDR3 DNA reads TGTGCCAGCAGCCCCGGTCAGAGGTTCTCCTACACCTTC.

V is TRBV19 and J is TRBJ1-5; no reliable D call. The germline V and J ends were trimmed by 5 bases and 4 bases, with 9 bases remaining between them. Germline V gene data show CDR1 as LNHDA and CDR2 as SQIVND (reference sequence). The CDR3 is 13 residues long. The CDR3 protein is CASSRTVNQPQHF. The CDR3 region has the DNA TGTGCCAGTAGTCGAACAGTAAATCAGCCCCAGCATTTT.